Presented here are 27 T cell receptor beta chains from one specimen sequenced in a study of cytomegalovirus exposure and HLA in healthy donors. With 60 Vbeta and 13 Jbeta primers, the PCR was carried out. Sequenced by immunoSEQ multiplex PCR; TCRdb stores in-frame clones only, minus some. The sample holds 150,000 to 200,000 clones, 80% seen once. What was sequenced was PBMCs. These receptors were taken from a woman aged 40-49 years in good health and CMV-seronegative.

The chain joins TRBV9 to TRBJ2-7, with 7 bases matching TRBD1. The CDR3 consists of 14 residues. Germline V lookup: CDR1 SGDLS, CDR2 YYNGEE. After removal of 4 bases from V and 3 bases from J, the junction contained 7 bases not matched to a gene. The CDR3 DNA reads TGTGCCAGCAGCAAGGACAGGACTCTCTACGAGCAGTACTTC. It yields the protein CASSKDRTLYEQYF.

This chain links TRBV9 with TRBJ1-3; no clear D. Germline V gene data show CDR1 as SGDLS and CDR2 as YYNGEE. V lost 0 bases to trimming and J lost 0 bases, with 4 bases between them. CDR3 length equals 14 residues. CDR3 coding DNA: TGTGCCAGCAGCGTAGACGGCTCTGGAAACACCATATATTTT. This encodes CASSVDGSGNTIYF.

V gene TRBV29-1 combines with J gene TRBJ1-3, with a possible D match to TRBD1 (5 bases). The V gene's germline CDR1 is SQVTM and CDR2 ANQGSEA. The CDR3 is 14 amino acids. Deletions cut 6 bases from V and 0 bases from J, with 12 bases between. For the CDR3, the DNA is TGCAGCGTATCGGGACTTTTCTCTGGAAACACCATATATTTT. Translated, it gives CSVSGLFSGNTIYF.

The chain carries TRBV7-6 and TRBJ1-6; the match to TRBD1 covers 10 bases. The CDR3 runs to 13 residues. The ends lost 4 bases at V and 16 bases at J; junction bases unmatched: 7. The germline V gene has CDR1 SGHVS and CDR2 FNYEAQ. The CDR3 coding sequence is TGTGCCAGCAGCTCACACGGGACAGGGGTTCTCCACTTT. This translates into CASSSHGTGVLHF.

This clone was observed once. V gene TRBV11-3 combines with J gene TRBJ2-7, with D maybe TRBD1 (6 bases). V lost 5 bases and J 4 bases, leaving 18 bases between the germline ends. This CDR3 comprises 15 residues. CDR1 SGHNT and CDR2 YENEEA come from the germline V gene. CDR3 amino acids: CASSQDTGLTYEQYF. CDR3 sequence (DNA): TGTGCCAGCAGCCAAGATACAGGGTTGACGTACGAGCAGTACTTC. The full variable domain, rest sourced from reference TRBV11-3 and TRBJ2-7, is EAGVVQSPRYKIIEKKQPVAFWCNPISGHNTLYWYLQNLGQGPELLIRYENEEAVDDSQLPKDRFSAERLKGVDSTLKIQPAELGDSAVYLCASSQDTGLTYEQYFGPGTRLTVT.

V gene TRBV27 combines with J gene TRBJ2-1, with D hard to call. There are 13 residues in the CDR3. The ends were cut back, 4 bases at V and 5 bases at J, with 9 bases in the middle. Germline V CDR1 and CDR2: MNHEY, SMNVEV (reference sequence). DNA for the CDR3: TGTGCCAGCAGTTCGAACAGAAACAATGAGCAGTTCTTC. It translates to CASSSNRNNEQFF.

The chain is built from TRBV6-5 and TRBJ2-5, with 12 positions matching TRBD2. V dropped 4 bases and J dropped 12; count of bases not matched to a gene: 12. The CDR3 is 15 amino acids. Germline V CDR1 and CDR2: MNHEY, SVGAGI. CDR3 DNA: TGTGCCAGCAGTTCCGGACTAGCGGGAACCGCCCCGGAGTACTTC. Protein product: CASSSGLAGTAPEYF.

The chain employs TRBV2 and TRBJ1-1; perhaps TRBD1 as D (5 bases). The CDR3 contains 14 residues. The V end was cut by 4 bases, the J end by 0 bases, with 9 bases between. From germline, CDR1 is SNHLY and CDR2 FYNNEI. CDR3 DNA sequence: TGTGCCAGCAGTGCCCAGGGTGTGAACACTGAAGCTTTCTTT. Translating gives CASSAQGVNTEAFF.

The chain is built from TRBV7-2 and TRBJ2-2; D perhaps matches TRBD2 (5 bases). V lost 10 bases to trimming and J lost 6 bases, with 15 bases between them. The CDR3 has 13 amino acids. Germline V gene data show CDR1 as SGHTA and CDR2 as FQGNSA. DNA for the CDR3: TGTGCCACCCGCAATACTAGGGCCGGGGAGCTGTTTTTT. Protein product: CATRNTRAGELFF.

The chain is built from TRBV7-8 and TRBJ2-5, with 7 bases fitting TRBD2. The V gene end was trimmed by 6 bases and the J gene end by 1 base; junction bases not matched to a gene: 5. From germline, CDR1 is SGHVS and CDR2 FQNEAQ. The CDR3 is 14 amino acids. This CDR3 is CASRRDYFQETQYF. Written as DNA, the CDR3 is TGTGCCAGCAGACGGGACTACTTCCAAGAGACCCAGTACTTC.

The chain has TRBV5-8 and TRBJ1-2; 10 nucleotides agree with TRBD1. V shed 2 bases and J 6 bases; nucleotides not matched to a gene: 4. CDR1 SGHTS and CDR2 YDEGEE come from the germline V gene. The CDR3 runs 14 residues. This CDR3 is CASSFPTGGNGYTF. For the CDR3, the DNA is TGTGCCAGCAGCTTCCCGACAGGGGGCAATGGCTACACCTTC.

The CDR3 coding sequence is TGTGCCAGCAGTGAATTGGCGGGAGGGCCGGTTACGCAGTATTTT. This codes for CASSELAGGPVTQYF. The rearrangement joins TRBV2 to TRBJ2-3, with TRBD2 identical over 9 bases. The junction had 8 bases not matched to a gene; V was cut back by 2 bases and J by 8 bases. The CDR3 is 15 amino acids. Germline assignment: CDR1 SNHLY and CDR2 FYNNEI.

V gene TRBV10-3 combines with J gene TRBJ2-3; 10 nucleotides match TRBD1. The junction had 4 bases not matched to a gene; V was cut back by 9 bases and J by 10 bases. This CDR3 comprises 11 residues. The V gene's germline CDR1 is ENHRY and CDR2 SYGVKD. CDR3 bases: TGTGCCATAGGGGGGACAGGGGCGCAGTATTTT. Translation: CAIGGTGAQYF.

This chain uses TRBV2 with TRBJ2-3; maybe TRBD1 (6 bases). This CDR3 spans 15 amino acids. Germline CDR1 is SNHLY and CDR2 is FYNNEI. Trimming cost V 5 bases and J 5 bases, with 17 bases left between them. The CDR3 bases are TGTGCCAGCAGTTCAGCAGGGGCTCAGGGAGATACGCAGTATTTT. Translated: CASSSAGAQGDTQYF.

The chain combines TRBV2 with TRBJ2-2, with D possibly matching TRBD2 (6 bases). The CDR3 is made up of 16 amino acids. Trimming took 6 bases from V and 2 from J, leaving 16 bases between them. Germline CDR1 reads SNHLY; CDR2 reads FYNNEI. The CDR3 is CASRTGLQRNTGELFF. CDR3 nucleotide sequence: TGTGCCAGCAGGACGGGACTCCAACGAAACACCGGGGAGCTGTTTTTT.

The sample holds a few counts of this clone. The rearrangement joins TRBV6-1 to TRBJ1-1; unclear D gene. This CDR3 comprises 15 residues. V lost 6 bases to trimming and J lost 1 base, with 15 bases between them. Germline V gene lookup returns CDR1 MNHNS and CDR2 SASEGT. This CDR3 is CASRSVLAGNTEAFF. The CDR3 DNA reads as TGTGCCAGCAGATCCGTTCTAGCAGGGAACACTGAAGCTTTCTTT.

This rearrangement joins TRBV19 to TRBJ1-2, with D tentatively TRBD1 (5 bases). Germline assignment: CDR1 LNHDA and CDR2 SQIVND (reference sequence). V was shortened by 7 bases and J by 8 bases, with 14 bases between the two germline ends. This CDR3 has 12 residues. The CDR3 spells CASKTPGVGYTF. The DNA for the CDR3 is TGTGCCAGTAAAACTCCGGGGGTAGGCTACACCTTC. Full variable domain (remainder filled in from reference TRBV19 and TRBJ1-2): DGGITQSPKYLFRKEGQNVTLSCEQNLNHDAMYWYRQDPGQGLRLIYYSQIVNDFQKGDIAEGYSVSREKKESFPLTVTSAQKNPTAFYLCASKTPGVGYTFGSGTRLTVV.

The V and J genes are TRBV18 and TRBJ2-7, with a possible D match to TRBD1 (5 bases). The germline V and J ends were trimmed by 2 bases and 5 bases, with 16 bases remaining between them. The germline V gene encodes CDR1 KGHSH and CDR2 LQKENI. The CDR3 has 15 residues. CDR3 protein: CASSPGAPFPHEQYF. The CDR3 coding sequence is TGTGCCAGCTCACCAGGGGCACCGTTCCCCCACGAGCAGTACTTC.

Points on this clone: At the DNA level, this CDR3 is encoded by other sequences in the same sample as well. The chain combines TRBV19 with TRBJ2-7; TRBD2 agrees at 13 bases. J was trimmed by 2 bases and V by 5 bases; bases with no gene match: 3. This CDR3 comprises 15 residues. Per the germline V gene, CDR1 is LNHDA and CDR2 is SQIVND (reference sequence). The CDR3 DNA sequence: TGTGCCAGTAGTCCAGGGACTAGCGGGACCTACGAGCAGTACTTC. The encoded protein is CASSPGTSGTYEQYF.

The CDR3 DNA is TGTGCCAGCAGCTTAGCCCAGGGAGGGGATCAGCCCCAGCATTTT. It translates to CASSLAQGGDQPQHF. The rearrangement links TRBV7-2 to TRBJ1-5, with TRBD1 as a possible D gene (5 bases). The CDR3 spans 15 residues. V lost 0 bases and J 5 bases, leaving 11 bases between the germline ends. CDR1 and CDR2 from the germline V gene are SGHTA and FQGNSA.

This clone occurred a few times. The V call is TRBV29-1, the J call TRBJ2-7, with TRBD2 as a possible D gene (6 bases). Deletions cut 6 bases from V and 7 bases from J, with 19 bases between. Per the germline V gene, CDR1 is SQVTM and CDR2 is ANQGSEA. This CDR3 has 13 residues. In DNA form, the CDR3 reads TGCAGCGTGTCCACCGGACGGGGGACGGAGCAGTACTTC. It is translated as CSVSTGRGTEQYF.

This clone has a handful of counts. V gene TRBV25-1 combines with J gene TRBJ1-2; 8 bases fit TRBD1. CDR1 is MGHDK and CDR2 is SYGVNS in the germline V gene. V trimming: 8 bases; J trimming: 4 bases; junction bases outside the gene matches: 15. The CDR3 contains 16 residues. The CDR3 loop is CASVDRGGPPPYGYTF. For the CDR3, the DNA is TGTGCCAGCGTAGACAGGGGAGGGCCCCCACCCTATGGCTACACCTTC.

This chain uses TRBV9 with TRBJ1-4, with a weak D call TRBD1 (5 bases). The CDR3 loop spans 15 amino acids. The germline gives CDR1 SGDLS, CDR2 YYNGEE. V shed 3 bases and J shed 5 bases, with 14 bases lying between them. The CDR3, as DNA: TGTGCCAGCAGCGCTCGCGGGACGGAGAATGAAAAACTGTTTTTT. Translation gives CASSARGTENEKLFF.

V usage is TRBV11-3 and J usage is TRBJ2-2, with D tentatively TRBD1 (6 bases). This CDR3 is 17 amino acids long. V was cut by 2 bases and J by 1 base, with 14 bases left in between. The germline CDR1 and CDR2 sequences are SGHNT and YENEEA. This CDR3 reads CASSLPGHSLNTGELFF. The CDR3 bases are TGTGCCAGCAGCTTACCGGGACATTCTTTGAACACCGGGGAGCTGTTTTTT.

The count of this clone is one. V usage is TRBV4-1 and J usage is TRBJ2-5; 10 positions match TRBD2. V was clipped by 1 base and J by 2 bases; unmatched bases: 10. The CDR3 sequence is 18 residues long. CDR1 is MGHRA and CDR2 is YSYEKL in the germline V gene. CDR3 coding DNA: TGCGCCAGCAGCCAAGGGCTACCGAGCGGGAGGGGACAAGAGACCCAGTACTTC. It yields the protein CASSQGLPSGRGQETQYF.

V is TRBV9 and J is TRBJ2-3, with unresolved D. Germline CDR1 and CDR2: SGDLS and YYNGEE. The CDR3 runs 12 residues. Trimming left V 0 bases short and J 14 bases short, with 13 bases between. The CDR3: CASSVESESLYF. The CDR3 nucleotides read TGTGCCAGCAGCGTAGAATCCGAGAGTCTGTATTTT.

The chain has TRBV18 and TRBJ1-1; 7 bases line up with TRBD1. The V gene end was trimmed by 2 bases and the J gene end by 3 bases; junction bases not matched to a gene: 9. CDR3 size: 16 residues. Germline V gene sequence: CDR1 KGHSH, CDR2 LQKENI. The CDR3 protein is CASSPTFTTGHTEAFF. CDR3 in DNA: TGTGCCAGCTCACCAACCTTTACGACAGGGCACACTGAAGCTTTCTTT.